This T cell receptor (beta chain) was documented in a study of vaccination effects on CD4 cells after COVID-19. The protocol was immunoSEQ multiplex PCR, while the TCRdb copy is restricted to in-frame clones and leaves out a portion. The sample carries 55,000 to 65,000 clones, 75% to 85% recorded once. Looked up from germline, CDR1 is LGHDT and CDR2 is YNNKEL (reference sequence). J gave up 0 bases and V 5 bases, and 13 bases lay outside the gene matches. CDR3 size: 19 residues. A note on this clone: Its antigen is not known.

Antigen-specific CD4+ T cells were expanded (with viral peptide pools) by the ViraFEST assay ahead of sequencing. Cells that had been cultured for 10 days were the source of isolated CD4+ T cells. The origin of this receptor is a human donor who received a COVID-19 vaccine. This material consisted of CD4+ T cells from PBMCs cultured with HCoV-229E spike peptides, taken before COVID-19 vaccination. V is TRBV3-1 (or the pseudogene TRBV3-2) and J is TRBJ2-6, with 7 positions matching TRBD2. The CDR3: CASSKRVGREGSGANVLTF. The CDR3 bases are TGTGCCAGCAGCAAGAGGGTTGGCAGGGAGGGCTCTGGGGCCAACGTCCTGACTTTC.